This T cell receptor beta chain was recovered during a study of T-cell reconstitution after alpha-beta-depleted transplantation in children. Unique molecular identifiers were used to barcode this TCRbeta library. TCRdb ran MiXCR on the PCR reads and lists one entry per CDR3 protein. The sample lists about 580,000 distinct CDR3 sequences; about 21% were seen once. A few counts support this clonotype. Its antigen is undetermined. Per the germline V gene, CDR1 is DFQATT and CDR2 is SNEGSKA (reference sequence). With 3 bases removed from V and 0 bases from J, the gap between germline ends came to 11 bases. The CDR3 contains 14 residues. Study-wide results and caveats: T cells produced anew were the main source of T-cell counts and diversity one year after transplant.

The V gene is TRBV20-1, the J gene TRBJ1-1; D gene ambiguous. Here the sequenced sample was PBMCs, mostly from graft donor cells, taken 360 days after TCRalphabeta/CD19-depleted stem cell transplant. The source is a boy under three years old who had a stem cell transplant for acute myeloid leukemia, so the T cells may come from the graft donor. DNA for the CDR3: TGCAGTGCTAGCCCCCGCATGTTGAACACTGAAGCTTTCTTT. Protein: CSASPRMLNTEAFF.